Presented here are 2 T cell receptor beta chains from one specimen sequenced in a study of Ad26.COV2.S vaccination and SARS-CoV-2 variants. The treatment was: about 20 received Ad26.COV2.S at low or high dose, single or two shots; about 5 received placebo; per-sample allocation not given. Sampling was done on day 63 after the first vaccine or placebo injection. The protocol was immunoSEQ multiplex PCR, while the TCRdb copy is restricted to in-frame clones and leaves out a portion. In the table there are 300,000 to 400,000 clones, around 90% of which are singletons. The starting material was peripheral blood, obtained in a trial of Ad26.COV2.S vaccine versus placebo. These receptors were collected from a person between 18 and 65 years old who received the Ad26.COV2.S COVID-19 vaccine or a placebo.

The chain combines TRBV7-8 with TRBJ1-2, with D perhaps TRBD1 (6 bases). The length of the CDR3 is 14 residues. Trimming left V 0 bases short and J 7 bases short, with 12 bases between. Germline-derived CDR1 and CDR2 are SGHVS and FQNEAQ. CDR3 protein: CASSLAPGHPGYTF. The CDR3 coding sequence is TGTGCCAGCAGCTTAGCACCGGGACATCCTGGCTACACCTTC.

The chain carries TRBV6-5 and TRBJ1-2; 7 bases match TRBD1. In germline, CDR1 is MNHEY, CDR2 SVGAGI. V lost 2 bases, J lost 0 bases, and 3 bases stayed unmatched. This CDR3 is 15 amino acids long. DNA of the CDR3: TGTGCCAGCAGTTACGGGGACAGAGCTAACTATGGCTACACCTTC. Its protein product is CASSYGDRANYGYTF.